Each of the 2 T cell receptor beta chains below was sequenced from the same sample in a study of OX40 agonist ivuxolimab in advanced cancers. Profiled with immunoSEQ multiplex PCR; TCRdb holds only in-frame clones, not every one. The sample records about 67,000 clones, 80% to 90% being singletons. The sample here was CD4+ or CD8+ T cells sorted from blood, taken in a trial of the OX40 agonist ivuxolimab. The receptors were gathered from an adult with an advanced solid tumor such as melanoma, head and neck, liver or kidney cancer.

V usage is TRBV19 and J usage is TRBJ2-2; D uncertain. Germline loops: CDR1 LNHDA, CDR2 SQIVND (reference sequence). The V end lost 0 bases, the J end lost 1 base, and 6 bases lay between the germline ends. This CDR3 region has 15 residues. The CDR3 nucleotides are TGTGCCAGTAGTATAGATCTAAAGAACACCGGGGAGCTGTTTTTT. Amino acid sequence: CASSIDLKNTGELFF.

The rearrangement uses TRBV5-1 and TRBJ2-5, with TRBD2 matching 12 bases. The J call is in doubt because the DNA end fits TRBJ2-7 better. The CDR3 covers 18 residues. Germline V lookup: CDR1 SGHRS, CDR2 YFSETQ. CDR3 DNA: TGCGCCAGCAGAACCTCCGGGACTAGCGGGTTAAGCTCCTACGAGCAGTACTTC. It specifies CASRTSGTSGLSSYEQYF.